The next 26 T cell receptor beta chains were all read from a single sample in a study of T cells after yellow fever vaccination. TCRdb analysed the 5' RACE reads with MiXCR anew, one entry per CDR3 protein. The repertoire consists of around 320,000 distinct CDR3 sequences, with 3.5% to 4.5% occurring once and the leading ten covering roughly a fifth. The sequencing here drew on PBMCs, taken 15 days after the yellow fever booster vaccination. The origin of the receptors is a man aged 18 to 30 who received the YFV17D yellow fever vaccine.

V usage is TRBV4-3 and J usage is TRBJ2-3; 16 bases map to TRBD2. The CDR3 extends over 16 amino acids. V gave up 4 bases and J gave up 5 bases; unmatched junction bases: 3. The germline V gene encodes CDR1 LGHNA and CDR2 YSLEER. CDR3 bases: TGCGCCAGCAGCCGGGGACTAGCGGGGGGGCTAGATACGCAGTATTTT. Protein product: CASSRGLAGGLDTQYF.

This clonotype was seen ten or more times. V is TRBV5-1 and J is TRBJ2-1; no firm D call. Trimming cost V 3 bases and J 6 bases, with 7 bases left between them. CDR3 length: 12 amino acids. Germline V gives CDR1 SGHRS, CDR2 YFSETQ. CDR3 sequence reads: CASSWSGNEQFF. In DNA form, the CDR3 reads TGCGCCAGCAGCTGGTCAGGCAATGAGCAGTTCTTC.

This rearrangement joins TRBV12-3 or TRBV12-4 to TRBJ2-3; no definite D call. CDR3 size: 14 residues. The V end was cut by 6 bases, the J end by 4 bases, with 14 bases between. CDR3 nucleotide sequence: TGTGCCAGCAGCGCCAGGTCCGGGCCAGATACGCAGTATTTT. Residues: CASSARSGPDTQYF.

This clonotype occurred many times. J is TRBJ1-2 and V is TRBV5-1; D ambiguous. V lost 4 bases to trimming and J lost 3 bases, with 16 bases between them. This CDR3 comprises 15 residues. Per germline, CDR1 SGHRS and CDR2 YFSETQ. In DNA, the CDR3 is TGCGCCAGCAGCACCGCTGGGAGGGCTGACTATGGCTACACCTTC. Translation gives CASSTAGRADYGYTF.

This chain joins TRBV3-1 and TRBJ2-1; 8 bases agree with TRBD2. The CDR3 is made up of 18 amino acids. Germline V gene sequence: CDR1 LGHDT, CDR2 YNNKEL (reference sequence). With 2 bases clipped from V and 0 bases from J, the junction kept 9 bases outside the gene matches. CDR3 DNA sequence: TGTGCCAGCAGCCAACTTGCGGGGGGCTTTAGCTCCTACAATGAGCAGTTCTTC. It translates to CASSQLAGGFSSYNEQFF.

This clonotype appeared many times. The chain joins TRBV5-1 to TRBJ2-7, with 9 bases lining up with TRBD1. Germline-derived CDR1 and CDR2 are SGHRS and YFSETQ. V lost 4 bases, J lost 5 bases, and 10 bases stayed unmatched. This CDR3 contains 15 residues. The chain's CDR3 is CASSVGLRDRDEQYV. Written as DNA, the CDR3 is TGCGCCAGCAGCGTGGGACTTCGGGACAGGGACGAGCAGTACGTC.

This clonotype was seen a few times. The chain uses TRBV7-9 and TRBJ2-3; D may correspond to TRBD1 or TRBD2 (5 bases each). V was shortened by 5 bases and J by 1 base, with 16 bases between the two germline ends. Germline CDR1 and CDR2: SEHNR and FQNEAQ (reference sequence). The CDR3 has 16 residues. CDR3 in DNA: TGTGCCAGCAGCCCGACCGGACGGGACGGCACAGATACGCAGTATTTT. The encoded protein is CASSPTGRDGTDTQYF.

J is TRBJ2-2 and V is TRBV24-1; 9 nucleotides agree with TRBD1. Germline-derived CDR1 and CDR2 are KGHDR and SFDVKD. The CDR3 covers 19 residues. After removal of 3 bases from V and 6 bases from J, the junction contained 16 bases not matched to a gene. The DNA for the CDR3 is TGTGCCACCAGTGATAAAGCCCCTCGGGACAGGGCAAACCCCGGGGAGCTGTTTTTT. Translating it yields CATSDKAPRDRANPGELFF.

The chain employs TRBV19 and TRBJ1-5; 10 bases match TRBD1. From germline, CDR1 is LNHDA and CDR2 SQIVND (reference sequence). J was trimmed by 5 bases and V by 5 bases; bases with no gene match: 6. The CDR3 is 15 amino acids. The CDR3 DNA sequence: TGTGCCAGTAGTCCCGGGACAGGGGATTATCAGCCCCAGCATTTT. Its protein is CASSPGTGDYQPQHF.

This clonotype was recorded a few times. V and J are TRBV4-1 and TRBJ1-1, with TRBD1 as a possible D gene (5 bases). Germline CDR1 and CDR2: MGHRA and YSYEKL. Trimming removed 4 bases from V and 6 bases from J, with 24 bases in between. The CDR3 extends over 17 amino acids. The chain's CDR3 is CASSPSSGPSTNAEAFF. DNA of the CDR3: TGCGCCAGCAGCCCAAGCTCGGGACCATCGACAAACGCTGAAGCTTTCTTT.

A few counts support this clonotype. The rearrangement uses TRBV4-2 and TRBJ2-5; D may correspond to TRBD1 or TRBD2 (6 bases each). V lost 1 base, J lost 3 bases, and 15 bases lay in between. There are 16 residues in the CDR3. The germline CDR1 and CDR2 sequences are LGHNA and YNFKEQ. CDR3 DNA sequence: TGTGCCAGCAGCCAAGGAAGGGGGGCCATCAAAGAGACCCAGTACTTC. This sequence encodes CASSQGRGAIKETQYF.

This clonotype occurred many times. The chain combines TRBV5-1 with TRBJ2-1, with 10 bases matching TRBD2. This CDR3 has 16 residues. Per the germline V gene, CDR1 is SGHRS and CDR2 is YFSETQ. Losses at the gene ends were 1 base for V and 9 bases for J; bases not matched to a gene: 10. The CDR3 DNA reads as TGCGCCAGCAGCTTGAGGGGATCCGGGACTAGCGCTGAGCAGTTCTTC. Its translation: CASSLRGSGTSAEQFF.

This clonotype was observed a handful of times. The rearrangement links TRBV7-2 to TRBJ2-5; 9 bases line up with TRBD1. The CDR3 runs 15 residues. Germline V gene lookup returns CDR1 SGHTA and CDR2 FQGNSA. The ends lost 5 bases at V and 3 bases at J; junction bases unmatched: 7. CDR3 region: CASSRGQGLKETQYF. Here the CDR3 DNA reads TGTGCCAGCAGCCGGGGACAGGGTTTAAAAGAGACCCAGTACTTC.

The table lists this clonotype with many counts. The chain couples TRBV2 to TRBJ2-5; D might be TRBD1 or TRBD2, each matching 5 bases. This CDR3 contains 16 residues. Germline CDR1 SNHLY, CDR2 FYNNEI. Trimming removed 4 bases at V and 0 bases at J, with 15 bases between. This CDR3 reads CASSGVLGVHQETQYF. The CDR3 region has the DNA TGTGCCAGCAGTGGGGTCTTGGGGGTGCACCAAGAGACCCAGTACTTC.

This clonotype was picked up many times. CDR3 loop: CASSFGTSGGLTDTQYF. CDR3 DNA sequence: TGTGCCAGCAGCTTCGGGACTAGCGGGGGTCTCACAGATACGCAGTATTTT. The chain uses TRBV7-2 and TRBJ2-3; 14 nucleotides match TRBD2. The CDR3 totals 17 residues. The germline V gene has CDR1 SGHTA and CDR2 FQGNSA. Trimming removed 3 bases from V and 2 bases from J; junction bases left unmatched: 4. Based on the CDR3 plus reference TRBV7-2 and TRBJ2-3, the full variable domain is GAGVSQSPSNKVTEKGKDVELRCDPISGHTALYWYRQSLGQGLEFLIYFQGNSAPDKSGLPSDRFSAERTGGSVSTLTIQRTQQEDSAVYLCASSFGTSGGLTDTQYFGPGTRLTVL.

This clonotype was found many times. Relative to the germline gene, one junction end is altered; a read error may explain this. The CDR3, as DNA: TGCAGTGCTCCGATAGCGGGGGGGCTAACCCCCGAGCGGTTCTTC. Translation: CSAPIAGGLTPERFF. This chain uses TRBV20-1 with TRBJ2-1, with TRBD2 matching over 11 bases. The germline gives CDR1 DFQATT, CDR2 SNEGSKA (reference sequence). CDR3 size: 15 residues.

This clonotype was detected ten times or more. The chain links TRBV4-3 to TRBJ2-1; the match to TRBD2 covers 8 bases. Germline V gene lookup returns CDR1 LGHNA and CDR2 YSLEER. This CDR3 contains 17 residues. V was pared by 0 bases and J by 8 bases, with 12 bases of the junction left unmatched. CDR3 coding DNA: TGCGCCAGCAGCCAAGAGTTTCCCTCCAGCGGGGGATATGAGCAGTTCTTC. Its protein is CASSQEFPSSGGYEQFF.

The rearrangement links TRBV19 to TRBJ1-2, with 9 positions matching TRBD1. There are 18 residues in the CDR3. The ends lost 3 bases at V and 5 bases at J; junction bases unmatched: 16. CDR1 is LNHDA and CDR2 is SQIVND in the germline V gene (reference sequence). The CDR3 sequence is CASSMEIGGTGPRYGYTF. The CDR3 DNA reads as TGTGCCAGTAGTATGGAGATCGGCGGGACAGGGCCGAGATATGGCTACACCTTC.

This clonotype showed up just a few times. The chain combines TRBV7-2 with TRBJ2-4; D possibly corresponds to TRBD1 (6 bases). V was shortened by 6 bases and J by 2 bases, with 8 bases between the two germline ends. This CDR3 spans 13 amino acids. CDR1 SGHTA and CDR2 FQGNSA come from the germline V gene. In DNA, the CDR3 is TGTGCCAGCAGGGGGGCCTCCAAAAACATTCAGTACTTC. Protein: CASRGASKNIQYF.

This clonotype was counted at least ten times. The chain has TRBV4-2 and TRBJ2-7, with a weak D call TRBD2 (6 bases). The CDR3 contains 15 residues. Trimming removed 0 bases at V and 2 bases at J, with 11 bases between. CDR1 is LGHNA and CDR2 is YNFKEQ in the germline V gene. The CDR3 is CASSQDLAPAYEQYF. The CDR3 nucleotides read TGTGCCAGCAGCCAAGATCTAGCGCCTGCCTACGAGCAGTACTTC.

This clonotype turned up a few times. The rearrangement joins TRBV4-3 to TRBJ2-7; D not certain. The CDR3 contains 14 residues. The germline V and J ends were trimmed by 1 base and 5 bases, with 12 bases remaining between them. Germline values: CDR1 LGHNA, CDR2 YSLEER. Here the CDR3 DNA reads TGCGCCAGCAGCCAAGGACCGGATGGGAACGAGCAGTACTTC. It codes for CASSQGPDGNEQYF.

This clonotype was recorded at least ten times. The chain uses TRBV7-9 and TRBJ2-3; the D gene is possibly TRBD1 (5 bases). The germline V and J ends were trimmed by 0 bases and 4 bases, with 8 bases remaining between them. Germline V lookup: CDR1 SEHNR, CDR2 FQNEAQ (reference sequence). There are 14 residues in the CDR3. The CDR3: CASSLAGVPDTQYF. The CDR3 nucleotides read TGTGCCAGCAGCTTAGCAGGGGTCCCAGATACGCAGTATTTT.

This clonotype was found many times. The chain uses TRBV9 and TRBJ2-2; D could derive from TRBD1 or TRBD2 (5 bases each). Deletions cut 0 bases from V and 6 bases from J, with 18 bases between. Germline CDR1 SGDLS, CDR2 YYNGEE. The CDR3 is 17 residues long. CDR3 sequence reads: CASSVGGAGKIAGELFF. CDR3 in DNA: TGTGCCAGCAGCGTAGGAGGGGCGGGTAAGATCGCCGGGGAGCTGTTTTTT.

In this sample, this clonotype turned up a few times. The chain couples TRBV15 to TRBJ2-3, with 7 positions matching TRBD2. The germline V gene encodes CDR1 LNHNV and CDR2 YYDKDF (reference sequence). Trimming removed 4 bases from V and 2 bases from J; junction bases left unmatched: 6. CDR3 size: 15 residues. CDR3 bases: TGTGCCACCAGCACACGACGGGGGGACACAGATACGCAGTATTTT. Its translation: CATSTRRGDTDTQYF.

The table lists this clonotype with many counts. The rearrangement uses TRBV7-2 and TRBJ2-1; weak D call: TRBD2 (5 bases). CDR1 and CDR2 (germline): SGHTA, FQGNSA. Trimming took off 3 bases at V and 10 bases at J, with 13 bases between the two ends. The length of the CDR3 is 13 residues. The CDR3 spells CASSFKARGEQFF. The CDR3, as DNA: TGTGCCAGCAGCTTCAAAGCTCGGGGAGAGCAGTTCTTC.

This clonotype was counted many times. The V gene is TRBV5-1, the J gene TRBJ2-6; D might be TRBD1 or TRBD2, each matching 5 bases. Trimming took 0 bases from V and 0 from J, leaving 7 bases between them. The CDR3 sequence is 16 residues long. From germline, CDR1 is SGHRS and CDR2 YFSETQ. CDR3 bases: TGCGCCAGCAGCTTGGGTGGGACCTCTGGGGCCAACGTCCTGACTTTC. Amino acid sequence: CASSLGGTSGANVLTF.